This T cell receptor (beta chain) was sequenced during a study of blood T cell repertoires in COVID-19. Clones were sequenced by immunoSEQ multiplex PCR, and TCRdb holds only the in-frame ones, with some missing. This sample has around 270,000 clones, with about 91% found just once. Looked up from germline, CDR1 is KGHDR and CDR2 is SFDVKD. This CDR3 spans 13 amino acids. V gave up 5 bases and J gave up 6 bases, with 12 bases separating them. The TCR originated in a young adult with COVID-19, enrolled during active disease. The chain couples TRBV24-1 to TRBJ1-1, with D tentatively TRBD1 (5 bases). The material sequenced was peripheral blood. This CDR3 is CATSAGGGAEAFF. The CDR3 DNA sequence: TGTGCCACCAGTGCTGGGGGAGGGGCTGAAGCTTTCTTT.